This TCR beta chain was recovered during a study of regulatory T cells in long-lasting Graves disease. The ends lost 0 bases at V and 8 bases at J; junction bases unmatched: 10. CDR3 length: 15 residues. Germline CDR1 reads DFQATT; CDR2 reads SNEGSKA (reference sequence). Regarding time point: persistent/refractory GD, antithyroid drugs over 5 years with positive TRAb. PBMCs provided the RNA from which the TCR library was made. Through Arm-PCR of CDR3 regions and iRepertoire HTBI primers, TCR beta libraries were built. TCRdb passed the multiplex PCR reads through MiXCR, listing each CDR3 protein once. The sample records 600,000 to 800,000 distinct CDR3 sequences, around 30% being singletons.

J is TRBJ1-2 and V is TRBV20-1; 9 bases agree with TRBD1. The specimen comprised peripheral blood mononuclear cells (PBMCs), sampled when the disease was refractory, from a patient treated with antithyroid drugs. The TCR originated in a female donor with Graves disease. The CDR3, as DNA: TGCAGTGCTAGAGAGGAACCGGGACAGGGAAAAGGCTACACCTTC. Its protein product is CSAREEPGQGKGYTF.